A selection of T cell receptor beta chains follows, all from one sample in a study of blood T cell repertoires in COVID-19. Measured with immunoSEQ multiplex PCR; TCRdb has only the in-frame clones, and not every one. The data contain under 55,000 clones, around 80% of them singletons. Sequencing was done on a sample of peripheral blood. The receptors were sampled from a human donor in a cohort sampled during active COVID-19. Both conserved end residues are part of each CDR3. Each record gives: D gene, J gene, V gene, clone size, CDR3 protein, CDR3 DNA. The D gene is left open where the match is weak. Clone size is stated in some rows and not others, as once, few, many or a class when expanded.

-,TRBJ2-5,TRBV5-1,-,CASSLGNTAETQYF,TGCGCCAGCAGCTTGGGAAACACAGCAGAGACCCAGTACTTC
-,TRBJ2-7,TRBV27,-,CASSPRFDSYEQYF,TGTGCCAGCAGTCCCCGGTTCGATAGCTACGAGCAGTACTTC
-,TRBJ2-4,TRBV5-6,-,CASSSTGNPGDIQYF,TGTGCCAGCAGCAGCACCGGGAACCCGGGGGACATTCAGTACTTC
TRBD1,TRBJ1-2,TRBV6-4,-,CASSDSIKGAYGYTF,TGTGCCAGCAGTGACTCGATTAAGGGGGCCTATGGCTACACCTTC
-,TRBJ1-6,TRBV9,-,CASSPGGVLYSPLHF,TGTGCCAGCAGCCCGGGGGGGGTCCTGTATTCACCCCTCCACTTT
TRBD2,TRBJ2-2,TRBV19,-,CASSRSGRSGELFF,TGTGCCAGTAGTCGTAGCGGGAGATCCGGGGAGCTGTTTTTT
-,TRBJ1-1,TRBV5-1,few,CASSLDMNTEAFF,TGCGCCAGCAGCTTAGACATGAACACTGAAGCTTTCTTT
-,TRBJ1-3,TRBV12-3/TRBV12-4,-,CASSLPGNTIYF,TGTGCCAGCAGTCTACCTGGAAACACCATATATTTT
-,TRBJ1-1,TRBV4-1,-,CASSRGDRRNTEAFF,TGCGCCAGCAGCCGCGGGGACCGTAGGAACACTGAAGCTTTCTTT
-,TRBJ2-1,TRBV7-3,-,CASSLTGRSKGEQFF,TGTGCCAGCAGCTTAACGGGGCGATCCAAGGGTGAGCAGTTCTTC
-,TRBJ1-2,TRBV28,-,CASSFGRRGAGYGYTF,TGTGCCAGCAGCTTTGGGAGACGGGGGGCAGGGTATGGCTACACCTTC
-,TRBJ2-5,TRBV18,once,CASSPQFSETQYF,TGTGCCAGCTCACCACAATTCTCAGAGACCCAGTACTTC
TRBD2,TRBJ2-1,TRBV5-3,-,CARSGTSGSYNEQFF,TGTGCCAGAAGCGGGACTAGCGGGTCGTACAATGAGCAGTTCTTC
TRBD2,TRBJ2-1,TRBV18,-,CASSPRTSGQYDNEQFF,TGTGCCAGCTCACCAAGGACTAGCGGACAGTACGACAATGAGCAGTTCTTC
TRBD2,TRBJ2-2,TRBV5-1,-,CASVLAGGDTGELFF,TGCGCCAGCGTACTAGCGGGAGGTGACACCGGGGAGCTGTTTTTT
-,TRBJ2-1,TRBV14,-,CASSQAGTSYNEQFF,TGTGCCAGCAGCCAAGCCGGGACATCCTACAATGAGCAGTTCTTC
TRBD1,TRBJ1-1,TRBV29-1,-,CSVAPDRAAFF,TGCAGCGTAGCCCCAGACAGGGCAGCTTTCTTT
-,TRBJ2-7,TRBV19,once,CASSPLDRLPYEQYF,TGTGCCAGTAGCCCCCTCGACAGGTTGCCCTACGAGCAGTACTTC
TRBD1,TRBJ1-1,TRBV6-5,-,CASSSTGGGTEAFF,TGTGCCAGCAGCTCGACAGGGGGAGGCACTGAAGCTTTCTTT
-,TRBJ2-3,TRBV11-2,-,CASSLVTEQGDTQYF,TGTGCCAGCAGCTTAGTGACAGAACAGGGAGATACGCAGTATTTT
TRBD1,TRBJ1-1,TRBV6-2/TRBV6-3,-,CASSYSGTGYGSTEAFF,TGTGCCAGCAGTTACTCCGGGACAGGGTATGGGAGCACTGAAGCTTTCTTT
TRBD2,TRBJ2-3,TRBV5-6,-,CASSQSTSAASTDTQYF,TGTGCCAGCAGTCAGTCTACTAGCGCCGCGAGCACAGATACGCAGTATTTT